These T cell receptor beta chains were read from a single sample in a study of early T cells in non-severe SARS-CoV-2 infection. TCRdb reprocessed the 5' RACE reads via MiXCR and lists one record per CDR3 protein. The sample includes roughly 60,000 distinct CDR3 sequences, approximately 5.6% of them seen just once. The sequencing input was whole blood. The source is an adult who was a healthcare worker with PCR-confirmed SARS-CoV-2 infection or an uninfected control (not recorded which). The conserved cysteine and the conserved F or W are not part of the CDR3 here.

>TRBJ1-2|TRBV13
ASSIPGQGPEGYT
>TRBJ1-6|TRBV9
ASSADSRGTLH
>TRBJ1-1|TRBV7-9
ASSGRSGQGLTF
>TRBJ2-3|TRBV5-1
ASSFQSHTDTQY
>TRBJ2-2|TRBV11-2
ASSSYPGPGELF
>TRBJ1-6|TRBV7-2
ASSHGAYNSPLH
>TRBJ2-7|TRBV29-1
SASGASYEQY
>TRBJ1-6|TRBV27
ASSLGGPGGFSPLH
>TRBJ2-7|TRBV18
ASSPGTGVEQY
>TRBJ2-1|TRBV7-8
ASSLQGSNEQF
>TRBJ2-1|TRBV5-1
ASGSGGNEQF
>TRBJ2-4|TRBV11-1
ASSQVKEAKNIQY
>TRBJ2-7|TRBV12-3/TRBV12-4
ASSPNRYEQY
>TRBJ2-3|TRBV7-2
ASSADFTDTQY
>TRBJ1-3|TRBV2
ASRWDRRKGNTIY
>TRBJ2-5|TRBV7-6
ASSLQTFQETQY
>TRBJ1-5|TRBV18
ASSPENSNQPQH
>TRBJ2-3|TRBV6-6
ASSYSQQDITDTQY
>TRBJ2-1|TRBV10-3
AIRKGIDDNEQF
>TRBJ2-7|TRBV5-4
ASSSPGAEQY
>TRBJ1-4|TRBV25-1
ASGKRGEKLF
>TRBJ2-1|TRBV27
ASRPGPPLNEQF
>TRBJ2-3|TRBV7-9
AGSKASGTSTDTQY
>TRBJ2-3|TRBV6-2/TRBV6-3
ASQNYMSDTQY
>TRBJ2-7|TRBV7-2
ASSYLARASYEQY
>TRBJ1-6|TRBV7-2
ASRLPGAGNSPLH